This T cell receptor beta chain was observed in a study of human T cells and chemical hapten exposure. Study summary: Patch tests applied 0.01% DPC to the upper back, read at 6 days.

The trim removed 5 bases at V and 0 bases at J, leaving 4 bases unmatched. Germline-derived CDR1 and CDR2 are DFQATT and SNEGSKA (reference sequence). This CDR3 is 15 amino acids long. TCRdb passed the RACE reads through MiXCR, listing each CDR3 protein once. The data hold more than 90,000 distinct CDR3 sequences, with about 10% observed a single time. Time point defined: patch test 2, 6 weeks after DPC sensitization. Treatment meaning: therapeutic diphenylcyclopropenone sensitization with weekly scalp DPC. Suited to DPC and affected by alopecia, the donors ranged from 18 to 70 years old. This chain uses TRBV20-1 with TRBJ2-1; 10 bases fit TRBD2. Material: whole blood, obtained in connection with sensitization to the hapten diphenylcyclopropenone (DPC). This clonotype originated in a middle-aged woman with alopecia areata. Some clones in this sample may be carry-over from other donors' samples. The CDR3 nucleotides read TGCAGTGCTTTATCTAGCGGGGGCTCCTACAATGAGCAGTTCTTC. It specifies CSALSSGGSYNEQFF.